One sample yielded the 6 T cell receptor beta chains listed below, sequenced in a study of PD-1 blockade in mismatch repair-deficient tumors. Using immunoSEQ multiplex PCR, the repertoire was profiled, and TCRdb retains in-frame clones only, with some absent. The sample shows roughly 50,000 clones, around 80% of them seen only once. This specimen was peripheral blood, taken 4 weeks after starting pembrolizumab. The receptors stem from an adult with mismatch repair-deficient cancer.

The V and J genes are TRBV19 and TRBJ1-1; weak D call: TRBD1 (5 bases). CDR1 is LNHDA and CDR2 is SQIVND in the germline V gene (reference sequence). V was trimmed by 8 bases and J by 0 bases, leaving 16 bases between them. The CDR3 length is 15 residues. CDR3 in amino acids: CASGAVGRLNTEAFF. The DNA of the CDR3 is TGTGCCAGTGGGGCTGTTGGTAGATTGAACACTGAAGCTTTCTTT.

The rearrangement uses TRBV11-3 and TRBJ2-5; tentatively, D is TRBD1 (6 bases). Trimming removed 4 bases at V and 1 base at J, with 16 bases between. Looked up from germline, CDR1 is SGHNT and CDR2 is YENEEA. The CDR3 is 16 amino acids. Here the CDR3 DNA reads TGTGCCAGCAGCTCAGGACAGTGGCACCTCCAAGAGACCCAGTACTTC. This translates into CASSSGQWHLQETQYF.

The chain is built from TRBV28 and TRBJ1-2, with D unresolved. Per the germline V gene, CDR1 is MDHEN and CDR2 is SYDVKM. This CDR3 has 14 amino acids. Trimming shortened V by 6 bases and J by 4 bases, and 15 bases separated the two germline ends. CDR3 DNA: TGTGCCAGCAGCCCCAAAGGTCTTATCTATGGCTACACCTTC. Amino acid sequence: CASSPKGLIYGYTF.

CDR3 amino acids: CSGKQGADLGAGYTF. The CDR3 DNA follows: TGCAGCGGGAAACAGGGGGCGGATTTAGGTGCTGGCTACACCTTC. The chain joins TRBV29-1 to TRBJ1-2; 9 nucleotides agree with TRBD1. CDR3 size: 15 residues. V gave up 7 bases and J gave up 7 bases; unmatched junction bases: 16. Per germline, CDR1 SQVTM and CDR2 ANQGSEA.

V gene TRBV5-1 combines with J gene TRBJ2-1; 10 positions match TRBD2. The CDR3 covers 17 residues. Germline V gene lookup returns CDR1 SGHRS and CDR2 YFSETQ. V trimming: 4 bases; J trimming: 8 bases; junction bases outside the gene matches: 15. The CDR3 bases are TGCGCCAGCAGCAAGGAGGTTCTAGCGGGAGCGGGGCATGAGCAGTTCTTC. This encodes CASSKEVLAGAGHEQFF.

The chain joins TRBV11-2 to TRBJ1-2; no firm D call. Looked up from germline, CDR1 is SGHAT and CDR2 is FQNNGV. V gave up 2 bases and J gave up 8 bases, with 12 bases separating them. The CDR3 loop spans 13 amino acids. The CDR3 DNA is TGTGCCAGCAGCTTATGGAGCGATTGGGGCTACACCTTC. Amino acids: CASSLWSDWGYTF.